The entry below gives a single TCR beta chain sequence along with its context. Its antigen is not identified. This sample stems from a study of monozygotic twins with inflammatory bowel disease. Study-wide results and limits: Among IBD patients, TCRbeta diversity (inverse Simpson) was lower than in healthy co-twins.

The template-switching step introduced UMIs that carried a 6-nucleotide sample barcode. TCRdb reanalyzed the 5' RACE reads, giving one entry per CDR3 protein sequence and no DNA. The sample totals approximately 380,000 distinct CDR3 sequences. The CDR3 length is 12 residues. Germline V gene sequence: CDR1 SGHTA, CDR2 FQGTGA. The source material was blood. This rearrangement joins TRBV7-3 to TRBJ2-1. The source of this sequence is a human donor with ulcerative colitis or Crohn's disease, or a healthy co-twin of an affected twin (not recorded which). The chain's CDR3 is CASSFIDNEQFF.